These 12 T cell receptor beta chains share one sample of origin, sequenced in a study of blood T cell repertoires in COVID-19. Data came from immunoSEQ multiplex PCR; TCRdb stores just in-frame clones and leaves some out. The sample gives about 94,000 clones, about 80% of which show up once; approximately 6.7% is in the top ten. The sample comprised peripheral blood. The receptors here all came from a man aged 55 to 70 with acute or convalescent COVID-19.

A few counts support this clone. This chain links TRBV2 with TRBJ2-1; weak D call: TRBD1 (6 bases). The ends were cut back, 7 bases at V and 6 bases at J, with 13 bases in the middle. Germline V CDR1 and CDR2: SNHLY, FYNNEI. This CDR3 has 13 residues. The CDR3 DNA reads TGTGCCAGCACCGTACAGGGTGGCAATGAGCAGTTCTTC. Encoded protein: CASTVQGGNEQFF.

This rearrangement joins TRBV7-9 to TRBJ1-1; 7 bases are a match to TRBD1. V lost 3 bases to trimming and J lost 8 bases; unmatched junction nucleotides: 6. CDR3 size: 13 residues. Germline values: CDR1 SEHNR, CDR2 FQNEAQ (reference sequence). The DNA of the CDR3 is TGTGCCAGCAGCTTCCGTGCGACAGGGGAAGCTTTCTTT. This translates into CASSFRATGEAFF.

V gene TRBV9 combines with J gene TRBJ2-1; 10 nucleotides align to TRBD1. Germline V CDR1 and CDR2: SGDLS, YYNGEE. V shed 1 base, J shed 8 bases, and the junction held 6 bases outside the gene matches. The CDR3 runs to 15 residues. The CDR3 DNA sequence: TGTGCCAGCAGCGTATTACCAGACAGGGGGCATGAGCAGTTCTTC. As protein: CASSVLPDRGHEQFF.

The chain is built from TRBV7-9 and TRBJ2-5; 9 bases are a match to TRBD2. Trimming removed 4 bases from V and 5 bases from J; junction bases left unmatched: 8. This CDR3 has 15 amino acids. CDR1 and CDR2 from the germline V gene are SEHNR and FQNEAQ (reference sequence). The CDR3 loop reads CASSYSGGGVETQYF. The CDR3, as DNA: TGTGCCAGCAGCTATAGCGGGGGCGGAGTGGAGACCCAGTACTTC.

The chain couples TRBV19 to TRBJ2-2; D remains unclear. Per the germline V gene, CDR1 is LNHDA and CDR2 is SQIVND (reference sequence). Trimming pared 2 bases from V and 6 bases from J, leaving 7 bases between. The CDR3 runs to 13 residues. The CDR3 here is CASSIQIPGELFF. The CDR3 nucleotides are TGTGCCAGTAGTATACAGATACCCGGGGAGCTGTTTTTT.

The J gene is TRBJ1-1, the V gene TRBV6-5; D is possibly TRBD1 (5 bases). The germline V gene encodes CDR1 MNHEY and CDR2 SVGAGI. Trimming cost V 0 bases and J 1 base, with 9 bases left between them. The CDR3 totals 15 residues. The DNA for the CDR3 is TGTGCCAGCAGTTACTCGAAGGGGCCGAACACTGAAGCTTTCTTT. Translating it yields CASSYSKGPNTEAFF.

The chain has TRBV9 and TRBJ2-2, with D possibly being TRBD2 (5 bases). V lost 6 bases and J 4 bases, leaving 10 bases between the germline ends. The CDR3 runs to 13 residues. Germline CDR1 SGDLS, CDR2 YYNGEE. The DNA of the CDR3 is TGTGCCAGCACTCGGGGTCTCACCGGGGAGCTGTTTTTT. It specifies CASTRGLTGELFF. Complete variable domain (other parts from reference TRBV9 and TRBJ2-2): DSGVTQTPKHLITATGQRVTLRCSPRSGDLSVYWYQQSLDQGLQFLIQYYNGEERAKGNILERFSAQQFPDLHSELNLSSLELGDSALYFCASTRGLTGELFFGEGSRLTVL.

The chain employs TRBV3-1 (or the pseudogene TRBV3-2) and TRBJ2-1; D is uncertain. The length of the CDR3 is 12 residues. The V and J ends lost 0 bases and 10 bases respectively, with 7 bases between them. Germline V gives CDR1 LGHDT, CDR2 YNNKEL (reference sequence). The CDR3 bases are TGTGCCAGCAGCCAAGAATGGCGGGAGCAGTTCTTC. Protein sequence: CASSQEWREQFF.

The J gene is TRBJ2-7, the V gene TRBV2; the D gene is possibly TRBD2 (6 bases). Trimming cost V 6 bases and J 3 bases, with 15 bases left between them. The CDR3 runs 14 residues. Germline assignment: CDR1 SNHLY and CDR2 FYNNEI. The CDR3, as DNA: TGTGCCAGCAGCCGCGGGGCAGGGCTCTACGAGCAGTACTTC. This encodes CASSRGAGLYEQYF.

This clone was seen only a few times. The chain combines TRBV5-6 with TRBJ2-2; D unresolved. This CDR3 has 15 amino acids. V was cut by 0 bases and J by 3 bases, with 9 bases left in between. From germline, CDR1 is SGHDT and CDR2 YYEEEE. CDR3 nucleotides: TGTGCCAGCAGCTTGGGAACTTACCACACCGGGGAGCTGTTTTTT. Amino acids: CASSLGTYHTGELFF.

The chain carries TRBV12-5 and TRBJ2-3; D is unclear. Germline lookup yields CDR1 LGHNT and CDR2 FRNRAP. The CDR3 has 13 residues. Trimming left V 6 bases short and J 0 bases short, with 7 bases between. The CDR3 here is CASGRISTDTQYF. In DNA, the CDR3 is TGTGCTAGTGGGCGAATTAGCACAGATACGCAGTATTTT.

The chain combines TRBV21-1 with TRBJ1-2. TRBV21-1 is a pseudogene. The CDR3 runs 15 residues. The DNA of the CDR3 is TGTGCCAGCAGCATAAAGGGGAGGGATAACTATGGCTACACCTTC. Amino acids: CASSIKGRDNYGYTF.